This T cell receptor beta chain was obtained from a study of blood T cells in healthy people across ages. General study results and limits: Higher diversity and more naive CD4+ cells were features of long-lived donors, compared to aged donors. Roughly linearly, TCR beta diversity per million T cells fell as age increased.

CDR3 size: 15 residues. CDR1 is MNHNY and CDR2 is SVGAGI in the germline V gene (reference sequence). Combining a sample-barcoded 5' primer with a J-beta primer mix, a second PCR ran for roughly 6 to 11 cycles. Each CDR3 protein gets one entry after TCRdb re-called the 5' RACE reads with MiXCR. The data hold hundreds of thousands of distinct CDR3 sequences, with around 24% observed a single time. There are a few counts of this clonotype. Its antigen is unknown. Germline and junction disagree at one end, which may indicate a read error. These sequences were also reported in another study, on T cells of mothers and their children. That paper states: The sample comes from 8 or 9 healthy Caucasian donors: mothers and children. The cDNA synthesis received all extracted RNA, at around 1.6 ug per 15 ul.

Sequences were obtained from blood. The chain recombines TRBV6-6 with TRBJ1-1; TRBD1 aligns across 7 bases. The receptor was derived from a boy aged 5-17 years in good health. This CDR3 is CACSDRQGGGTEAFF. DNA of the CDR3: TGTGCCTGCAGTGACCGACAGGGCGGGGGGACTGAAGCTTTCTTT.